The clone carrying this T cell receptor beta chain came up a few times. Its specificity is not known. The read ends 3 residues early relative to the CDR3; the germline J gene fills the gap. The entry originates in a study of T cell clonality in common variable immunodeficiency. Notes on the study in general: Common variable immunodeficiency TCR beta sequences reportedly had fewer deletions and N-nucleotide insertions. Compared with healthy controls, CVID subjects showed increased TCRbeta clonality, mostly in about a third.

CVID and control samples used equivalent genomic DNA input. Measured with immunoSEQ multiplex PCR; TCRdb has only the in-frame clones, and not every one. Altogether about 32,000 clones were found in the sample, and no singletons occur. Of CVID subjects, 15 were female and over 25 male, mean age approximately 40. The CDR3 consists of 16 residues. The germline V gene encodes CDR1 SGHVS and CDR2 FNYEAQ. V was pared by 7 bases and J by 3 bases, with 19 bases between. This TCR was recovered from a human donor with common variable immunodeficiency. The chain has TRBV7-6 and TRBJ1-5; D unclear. Material: peripheral blood mononuclear cells. CDR3: CASTPHAALFNQPQHF. The sequenced part of the CDR3 DNA is TGTGCCAGCACCCCTCACGCGGCCCTATTCAATCAGCCC.